One sample yielded the 21 T cell receptor beta chains listed below, sequenced in a study of vaccination effects on CD4 cells after COVID-19. No antigens are known for them. Only in-frame clones appear in the TCRdb table, and some are missing; sequencing was by immunoSEQ multiplex PCR. Of 55,000 to 90,000 clones in the sample, roughly 73% were seen once. Before sequencing took place, the ViraFEST assay used viral peptide pools to expand antigen-specific CD4+ T cells. At the end of over 8 days of culture, CD4+ T cells were isolated. The infection with SARS-CoV-2 (confirmed by PCR) occurred in this person between March and December 2020. This specimen consisted of CD4+ T cells from PBMCs cultured with HIV peptides, obtained before COVID-19 vaccination. Subset defined: HIV-1 Nef peptide pool negative control/reference culture. These receptors were collected from a human donor who had a prior SARS-CoV-2 infection.

This chain links TRBV2 with TRBJ2-6; possible D gene TRBD1, 5 bases. Trimming took off 6 bases at V and 4 bases at J, with 10 bases between the two ends. This CDR3 has 14 residues. Germline V gene lookup returns CDR1 SNHLY and CDR2 FYNNEI. The CDR3 reads CASSSTVGANVLTF. The CDR3 DNA is TGTGCCAGCAGCTCGACAGTGGGGGCCAACGTCCTGACTTTC.

The chain couples TRBV11-2 to TRBJ2-7; 9 nucleotides align to TRBD2. Germline V CDR1 and CDR2: SGHAT, FQNNGV. V shed 3 bases, J shed 4 bases, and the junction held 7 bases outside the gene matches. The CDR3 is made up of 15 amino acids. This chain's CDR3 is CASSFTGTSSYEQYF. Here the CDR3 DNA reads TGTGCCAGCAGCTTTACCGGGACTAGCAGTTACGAGCAGTACTTC.

This clone was seen once. The chain recombines TRBV6-5 with TRBJ1-5; D is unresolved. The CDR3 runs 13 residues. The germline V gene encodes CDR1 MNHEY and CDR2 SVGAGI. V lost 2 bases and J lost 3, with 5 bases in between. DNA of the CDR3: TGTGCCAGCAGTTACGAACTCAATCAGCCCCAGCATTTT. This sequence encodes CASSYELNQPQHF.

The rearrangement links TRBV4-2 to TRBJ2-3; D uncertain. The germline CDR1 and CDR2 sequences are LGHNA and YNFKEQ. There are 15 residues in the CDR3. V dropped 3 bases and J dropped 1 base, with 11 bases sitting between them. The CDR3 sequence is CASSQADRGTDTQYF. The CDR3 DNA reads TGTGCCAGCAGCCAGGCGGATCGTGGCACAGATACGCAGTATTTT.

CDR3 region: CASRITGNTIYF. In DNA, the CDR3 is TGTGCCAGCAGAATAACTGGAAACACCATATATTTT. This chain links TRBV2 with TRBJ1-3, with unresolved D. V was shortened by 6 bases and J by 2 bases, with 5 bases between the two germline ends. Germline CDR1 and CDR2: SNHLY and FYNNEI. The CDR3 contains 12 residues.

The genes are TRBV7-2 and TRBJ2-5, with no clear D. The length of the CDR3 is 14 residues. Germline CDR1 reads SGHTA; CDR2 reads FQGNSA. V gave up 2 bases and J gave up 1 base, with 8 bases separating them. CDR3 region: CASSLSRTQETQYF. The CDR3 DNA reads as TGTGCCAGCAGCTTATCCCGCACCCAAGAGACCCAGTACTTC.

This clone was observed a few times. The V and J genes are TRBV7-9 and TRBJ2-7; TRBD1 or TRBD2 may be the D gene (5 bases each). The CDR3 spans 14 residues. Trimming pared 3 bases from V and 3 bases from J, leaving 12 bases between. Germline CDR1 is SEHNR and CDR2 is FQNEAQ (reference sequence). In DNA form, the CDR3 reads TGTGCCAGCAGCTTCGGTCAGGGAGTCTACGAGCAGTACTTC. Encoded protein: CASSFGQGVYEQYF.

The V gene is TRBV2, the J gene TRBJ2-2; TRBD2 matches 10 bases. The CDR3 spans 16 residues. Germline loops: CDR1 SNHLY, CDR2 FYNNEI. The trim removed 7 bases at V and 4 bases at J, leaving 9 bases unmatched. The CDR3 is CASNGEAGGVTGELFF. CDR3 nucleotide sequence: TGTGCCAGCAACGGAGAAGCGGGAGGGGTCACCGGGGAGCTGTTTTTT.

V is TRBV6-6 and J is TRBJ2-7, with D uncertain. The CDR3 runs 15 residues. Germline CDR1 MNHNY, CDR2 SVGAGI (reference sequence). The germline V and J ends were trimmed by 2 bases and 1 base, with 12 bases remaining between them. As DNA, the CDR3 is TGTGCCAGCAGTTACAATATCGGCGGTTCCTACGAGCAGTACTTC. This sequence encodes CASSYNIGGSYEQYF.

The chain recombines TRBV5-6 with TRBJ1-2; D possibly corresponds to TRBD1 (6 bases). This CDR3 has 14 amino acids. V gave up 4 bases and J gave up 4 bases, with 14 bases separating them. CDR1 is SGHDT and CDR2 is YYEEEE in the germline V gene. The DNA for the CDR3 is TGTGCCAGCAGCCAAGGACAGAACCTCTATGGCTACACCTTC. It is translated as CASSQGQNLYGYTF.

The gene calls are TRBV5-1 and TRBJ2-7; D is unclear. V lost 3 bases and J 6 bases, leaving 13 bases between the germline ends. This CDR3 has 13 amino acids. Germline CDR1 is SGHRS and CDR2 is YFSETQ. CDR3: CASSSPSIGEQYF. As DNA, the CDR3 is TGCGCCAGCAGCTCCCCTTCTATAGGCGAGCAGTACTTC.

This chain uses TRBV27 with TRBJ1-6; D is unresolved. The CDR3 is made up of 14 amino acids. V lost 3 bases, J lost 14 bases, and 17 bases lay in between. Germline V lookup: CDR1 MNHEY, CDR2 SMNVEV (reference sequence). The CDR3 coding sequence is TGTGCCAGCAGTTTCATAAGCTCGAGTGGCGCCCTCCACTTT. Protein product: CASSFISSSGALHF.

This chain links TRBV5-1 with TRBJ2-7; maybe TRBD1 (6 bases). In germline, CDR1 is SGHRS, CDR2 YFSETQ. The CDR3 has 14 residues. V lost 0 bases and J 3 bases, leaving 10 bases between the germline ends. As DNA, the CDR3 is TGCGCCAGCAGCTTGGGTGGGGGCCTCTACGAGCAGTACTTC. Translating gives CASSLGGGLYEQYF. The full variable domain, in which reference TRBV5-1 and TRBJ2-7 provide the parts outside the CDR3, is KAGVTQTPRYLIKTRGQQVTLSCSPISGHRSVSWYQQTPGQGLQFLFEYFSETQRNKGNFPGRFSGRQFSNSRSEMNVSTLELGDSALYLCASSLGGGLYEQYFGPGTRLTVT.

This chain connects TRBV5-1 to TRBJ2-5; 7 bases match TRBD2. The CDR3 has 14 residues. The V gene's germline CDR1 is SGHRS and CDR2 YFSETQ. The V gene end was trimmed by 0 bases and the J gene end by 5 bases; junction bases not matched to a gene: 4. For the CDR3, the DNA is TGCGCCAGCAGCTTGGTGACTAGCTCGGAGACCCAGTACTTC. Its protein product is CASSLVTSSETQYF.

V usage is TRBV11-2 and J usage is TRBJ1-2; 8 bases fit TRBD1. The germline CDR1 and CDR2 sequences are SGHAT and FQNNGV. Trimming at V came to 3 bases and at J to 8 bases, leaving 8 bases not matched to a gene. The CDR3 is made up of 14 amino acids. This chain's CDR3 is CASSFGQGEGGYTF. CDR3 DNA: TGTGCCAGCAGCTTCGGACAGGGAGAAGGAGGCTACACCTTC.

This chain joins TRBV9 and TRBJ2-1, with 7 bases that match TRBD2. With 4 bases clipped from V and 0 bases from J, the junction kept 7 bases outside the gene matches. CDR3 length: 16 residues. CDR1 is SGDLS and CDR2 is YYNGEE in the germline V gene. CDR3 in DNA: TGTGCCAGCAGCCTATATCTAGCGGTCTCCTACAATGAGCAGTTCTTC. It is translated as CASSLYLAVSYNEQFF.

This clone occurred a few times. The chain recombines TRBV30 with TRBJ1-6; maybe TRBD1 (6 bases). V was trimmed by 4 bases and J by 9 bases, leaving 13 bases between them. Germline CDR1 GTSNPN, CDR2 SVGIG (reference sequence). The CDR3 has 13 residues. CDR3 protein: CAWNRDTSSPLHF. CDR3 in DNA: TGTGCCTGGAACCGGGACACCTCTTCACCCCTCCACTTT.

V usage is TRBV5-1 and J usage is TRBJ2-2; 8 bases line up with TRBD1. Trimming at V came to 5 bases and at J to 4 bases, leaving 13 bases not matched to a gene. Germline CDR1 and CDR2: SGHRS and YFSETQ. The CDR3 spans 17 residues. The CDR3 protein is CASSSSTGGTVTGELFF. CDR3 nucleotide sequence: TGCGCCAGCAGTTCGAGTACAGGGGGTACGGTCACCGGGGAGCTGTTTTTT.

The chain couples TRBV18 to TRBJ2-6; 8 bases line up with TRBD2. Germline CDR1 is KGHSH and CDR2 is LQKENI. The CDR3 covers 17 residues. After removal of 3 bases from V and 2 bases from J, the junction contained 6 bases not matched to a gene. The CDR3 loop is CASSPSGGVAGANVLTF. CDR3 sequence (DNA): TGTGCCAGCTCACCCTCGGGGGGGGTTGCTGGGGCCAACGTCCTGACTTTC.

The chain carries TRBV5-6 and TRBJ2-7, with unresolved D. The V and J ends lost 2 bases and 4 bases respectively, with 7 bases between them. CDR1 SGHDT and CDR2 YYEEEE come from the germline V gene. There are 12 residues in the CDR3. The CDR3 protein is CASSFFAYEQYF. For the CDR3, the DNA is TGTGCCAGCAGCTTTTTCGCTTACGAGCAGTACTTC. Based on the CDR3 plus reference TRBV5-6 and TRBJ2-7, the full variable domain is DAGVTQSPTHLIKTRGQQVTLRCSPKSGHDTVSWYQQALGQGPQFIFQYYEEEERQRGNFPDRFSGHQFPNYSSELNVNALLLGDSALYLCASSFFAYEQYFGPGTRLTVT.

The chain is built from TRBV5-1 and TRBJ2-3; perhaps TRBD1 as D (5 bases). Trimming took off 0 bases at V and 1 base at J, with 9 bases between the two ends. Germline-derived CDR1 and CDR2 are SGHRS and YFSETQ. This CDR3 has 15 residues. This CDR3 reads CASSLGPTGTDTQYF. CDR3 bases: TGCGCCAGCAGCTTGGGTCCGACAGGCACAGATACGCAGTATTTT.